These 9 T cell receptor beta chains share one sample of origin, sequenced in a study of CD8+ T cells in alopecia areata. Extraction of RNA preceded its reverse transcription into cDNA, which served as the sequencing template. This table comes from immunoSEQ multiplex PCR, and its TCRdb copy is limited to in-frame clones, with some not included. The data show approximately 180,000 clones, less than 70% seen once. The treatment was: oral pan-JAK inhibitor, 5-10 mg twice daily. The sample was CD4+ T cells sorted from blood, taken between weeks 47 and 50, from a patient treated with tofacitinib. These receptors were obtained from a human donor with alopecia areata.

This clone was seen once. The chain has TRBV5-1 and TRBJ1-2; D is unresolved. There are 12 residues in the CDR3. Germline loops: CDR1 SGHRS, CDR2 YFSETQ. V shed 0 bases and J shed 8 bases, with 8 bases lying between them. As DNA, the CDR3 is TGCGCCAGCAGCTTGGGGCTAGACGGCTACACCTTC. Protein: CASSLGLDGYTF. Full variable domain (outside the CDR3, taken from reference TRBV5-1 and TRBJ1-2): KAGVTQTPRYLIKTRGQQVTLSCSPISGHRSVSWYQQTPGQGLQFLFEYFSETQRNKGNFPGRFSGRQFSNSRSEMNVSTLELGDSALYLCASSLGLDGYTFGSGTRLTVV.

The DNA for the CDR3 is TGTGCCAGCAGTGCCCGCCTCCGGAAAGGAAACACAGATACGCAGTATTTT. As protein: CASSARLRKGNTDTQYF. The rearrangement links TRBV6-1 to TRBJ2-3; D uncertain. The V gene lost 4 bases and the J gene lost 2 bases, with 19 bases spanning the gap. Germline V gene data show CDR1 as MNHNS and CDR2 as SASEGT. The CDR3 loop spans 17 amino acids.

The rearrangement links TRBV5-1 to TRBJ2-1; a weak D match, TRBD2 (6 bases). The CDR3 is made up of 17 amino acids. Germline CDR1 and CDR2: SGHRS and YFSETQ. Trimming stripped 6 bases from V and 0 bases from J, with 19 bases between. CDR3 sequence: CASTFERDSGSYNEQFF. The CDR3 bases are TGCGCCAGCACCTTTGAAAGGGACTCCGGCTCCTACAATGAGCAGTTCTTC. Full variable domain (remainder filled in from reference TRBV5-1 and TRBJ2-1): KAGVTQTPRYLIKTRGQQVTLSCSPISGHRSVSWYQQTPGQGLQFLFEYFSETQRNKGNFPGRFSGRQFSNSRSEMNVSTLELGDSALYLCASTFERDSGSYNEQFFGPGTRLTVL.

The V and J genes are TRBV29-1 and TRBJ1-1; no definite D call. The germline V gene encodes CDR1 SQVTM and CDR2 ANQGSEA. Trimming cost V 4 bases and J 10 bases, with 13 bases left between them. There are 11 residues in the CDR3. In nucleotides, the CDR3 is TGCAGCGTTGTCGCCATCTTGGGAGCTTTCTTT. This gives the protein CSVVAILGAFF.

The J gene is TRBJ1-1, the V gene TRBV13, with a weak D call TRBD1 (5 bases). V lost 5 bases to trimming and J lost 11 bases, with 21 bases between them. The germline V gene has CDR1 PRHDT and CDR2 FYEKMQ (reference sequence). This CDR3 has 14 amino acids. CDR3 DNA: TGTGCCAGCAGCACCTCCGGGACCCACAATGTGGCTTTCTTT. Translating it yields CASSTSGTHNVAFF.

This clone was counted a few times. CDR3 DNA: TGCAGCTCCTACCAACAGAACACCGGGGAGCTGTTTTTT. It encodes CSSYQQNTGELFF. The V gene is TRBV29-1, the J gene TRBJ2-2; D not certain. V gave up 8 bases and J gave up 1 base, with 11 bases separating them. Germline V CDR1 and CDR2: SQVTM, ANQGSEA. This CDR3 spans 13 amino acids.

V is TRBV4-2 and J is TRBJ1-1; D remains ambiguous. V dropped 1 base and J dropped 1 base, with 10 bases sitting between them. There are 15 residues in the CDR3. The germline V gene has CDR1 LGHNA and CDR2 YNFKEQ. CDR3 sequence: CASSQGFDTNTEAFF. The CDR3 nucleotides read TGTGCCAGCAGCCAAGGCTTCGACACGAACACTGAAGCTTTCTTT.

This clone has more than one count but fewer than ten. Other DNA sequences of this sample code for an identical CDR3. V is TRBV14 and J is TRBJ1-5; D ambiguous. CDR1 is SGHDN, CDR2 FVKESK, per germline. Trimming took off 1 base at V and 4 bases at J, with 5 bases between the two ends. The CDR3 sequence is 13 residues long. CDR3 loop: CASSQGLNQPQHF. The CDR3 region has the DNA TGTGCCAGCAGCCAAGGGTTGAATCAGCCCCAGCATTTT.

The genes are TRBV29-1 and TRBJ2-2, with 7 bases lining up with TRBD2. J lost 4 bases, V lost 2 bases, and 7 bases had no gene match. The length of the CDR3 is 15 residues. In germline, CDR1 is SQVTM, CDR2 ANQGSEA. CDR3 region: CSVERDPGGTGELFF. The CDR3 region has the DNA TGCAGCGTTGAAAGGGACCCGGGGGGCACCGGGGAGCTGTTTTTT.